Each of the 3 T cell receptor beta chains below was sequenced from the same sample in a study of breast tumors, draining lymph nodes, adjacent tissues. MiXCR was run by TCRdb on the multiplex PCR reads, yielding one entry per CDR3 protein. The table records approximately 130,000 distinct CDR3 sequences, around 20% of them present only once. Samples came from axillary lymph nodes draining the breast cancer. The specimen sequenced was axillary lymph node tissue. These receptors came from a female donor with breast cancer. Some clones in this sample may be carry-over from other donors' samples.

As concerns this clonotype: At one of its ends the junction is not consistent with the germline gene, which may arise from a read error. V gene TRBV5-4 combines with J gene TRBJ2-2; TRBD2 matches 8 bases. Germline V gene sequence: CDR1 SGHNT, CDR2 YYREEE (reference sequence). CDR3 length equals 15 residues. The chain's CDR3 is CASSVSGINTGELSF. The CDR3 DNA reads as TGTGCCAGCAGCGTTAGCGGGATAAACACCGGGGAGCTGTCTTTT.

Concerning this clonotype itself: This may arise from a read error, as a much more abundant clone is one base away. CDR3: CASSLNRDLYGYAF. CDR3 DNA: TGTGCCAGCAGCTTAAACAGGGACCTCTATGGCTACGCCTTC. The chain couples TRBV7-2 to TRBJ1-2; D may be TRBD1 (6 bases). This CDR3 is 14 amino acids long. In germline, CDR1 is SGHTA, CDR2 FQGNSA. The whole variable domain, filled in from reference TRBV7-2 and TRBJ1-2, reads GAGVSQSPSNKVTEKGKDVELRCDPISGHTALYWYRQSLGQGLEFLIYFQGNSAPDKSGLPSDRFSAERTGGSVSTLTIQRTQQEDSAVYLCASSLNRDLYGYAFGSGTRLTVV.

Note on this clonotype: One junction end disagrees with the germline gene, perhaps due to a read error. The V gene is TRBV11-3, the J gene TRBJ2-3; D possibly matches TRBD1 or TRBD2 (5 bases each). The CDR3 covers 12 residues. CDR1 and CDR2 (germline): SGHNT, YENEEA. The CDR3 here is CVSSLGADTQYF. The CDR3 region has the DNA TGTGTCAGCAGCTTGGGGGCAGATACGCAGTATTTT.